The 29 T cell receptor beta chains below all came from one sample that was sequenced in a study of molecular identifiers for immune sequencing clone quantification. TCRdb itself ran the PCR reads through MiXCR, one entry per CDR3 protein. The repertoire holds some 320,000 distinct CDR3 sequences, with about a fifth as singletons. What was sequenced was naive CD8+ T cells from blood, with Jurkat cell RNA spiked in. The subset was: FACS-sorted CD8+CD4-CCR7+CD45RA+ naive T cells. These TCRs come from a human donor in good health. Some libraries in this study had Jurkat cell RNA spiked in.

This clonotype appeared many times. This chain joins TRBV10-2 and TRBJ1-2, with D uncertain. Germline CDR1 is WSHSY and CDR2 is SAAADI. Trimming removed 3 bases at V and 5 bases at J, with 10 bases between. This CDR3 region has 13 residues. The CDR3 reads CASSDGVGYGYTF. CDR3 coding DNA: TGCGCCAGCAGTGATGGGGTAGGGTATGGCTACACCTTC.

Comment on this clonotype: The CDR3 end shows no conserved phenylalanine or tryptophan, and so a read error is likely. The V and J genes are TRBV14 and TRBJ2-7; perhaps TRBD2 as D (5 bases). The CDR3 consists of 15 residues. Trimming pared 4 bases from V and 1 base from J, leaving 14 bases between. Looked up from germline, CDR1 is SGHDN and CDR2 is FVKESK. The CDR3 coding sequence is TGTGCCAGCAGCCCAACGGGGTTTAGGTCCTACGAGCAGTACTCC. Amino acids: CASSPTGFRSYEQYS.

About this clonotype itself: This clone may be a read error of a much larger clone one base away. The V call is TRBV5-4, the J call TRBJ2-5, with 9 bases matching TRBD2. This CDR3 comprises 15 residues. Trimming took 3 bases from V and 5 from J; bases not matched to a gene: 8. The germline gives CDR1 SGHNT, CDR2 YYREEE (reference sequence). The CDR3 DNA reads TGTGCCAGCAGCTCCCCCGGGACTAGCTATGAGACCCAGTACTTC. Its protein product is CASSSPGTSYETQYF.

This clonotype has a count of ten or more. The rearrangement links TRBV4-3 to TRBJ2-1, with 10 bases aligning to TRBD2. Germline CDR1 reads LGHNA; CDR2 reads YSLEER. With V trimmed by 3 bases and J by 2 bases, 7 bases remained unmatched. The CDR3 length is 17 residues. The chain's CDR3 is CASSQIGLAETYNEQFF. CDR3 in DNA: TGCGCCAGCAGCCAGATAGGACTAGCGGAGACCTACAATGAGCAGTTCTTC.

As concerns this clonotype: This may arise from a read error, as a much more abundant clone is one base away. The V and J genes are TRBV20-1 and TRBJ1-1, with D unresolved. The CDR3 has 13 residues. The germline V gene has CDR1 DFQATT and CDR2 SNEGSKA (reference sequence). CDR3 DNA: TGCAGTGCTCCGGATGGGGATTACACTGAAACTTTCTTT. Its protein is CSAPDGDYTETFF.

This clonotype was counted only a few times. V usage is TRBV18 and J usage is TRBJ2-7; 10 positions match TRBD1. This CDR3 comprises 15 residues. Germline V gene lookup returns CDR1 KGHSH and CDR2 LQKENI. The V segment lost 1 base and the J segment 7 bases; nucleotides outside the gene matches: 7. CDR3 nucleotide sequence: TGTGCCAGCTCACCACGGGACAGGGGCTCTTTTGAGCAGTACTTC. This translates into CASSPRDRGSFEQYF. Full variable domain (remainder filled in from reference TRBV18 and TRBJ2-7): NAGVMQNPRHLVRRRGQEARLRCSPMKGHSHVYWYRQLPEEGLKFMVYLQKENIIDESGMPKERFSAEFPKEGPSILRIQQVVRGDSAAYFCASSPRDRGSFEQYFGPGTRLTVT.

Only a few counts were recorded for this clonotype. The CDR3 sequence: CAISEGSGAYNEQFF. The CDR3 DNA sequence: TGTGCCATCAGTGAAGGTAGCGGGGCCTACAATGAGCAGTTCTTC. The rearrangement joins TRBV10-3 to TRBJ2-1, with 8 bases aligning to TRBD2. The germline CDR1 and CDR2 sequences are ENHRY and SYGVKD. There are 15 residues in the CDR3. The trim removed 3 bases at V and 2 bases at J, leaving 3 bases unmatched.

Note on this clonotype: Lacking the conserved final phenylalanine or tryptophan, this CDR3 likely reflects a read error. This rearrangement joins TRBV6-5 to TRBJ2-7; TRBD1 agrees at 10 bases. This CDR3 is built from 16 residues. Germline V lookup: CDR1 MNHEY, CDR2 SVGAGI. Trimming at V came to 2 bases and at J to 7 bases, leaving 11 bases not matched to a gene. CDR3 residues: CASSYGPGQGTEEQYL. The CDR3 nucleotides read TGTGCCAGCAGTTACGGCCCGGGACAGGGGACCGAAGAGCAGTACCTC.

Many counts were recorded for this clonotype. J is TRBJ2-1 and V is TRBV10-3, with D possibly called TRBD1 or TRBD2 (5 bases each). CDR1 ENHRY and CDR2 SYGVKD come from the germline V gene. Trimming stripped 6 bases from V and 8 bases from J, with 8 bases between. There are 11 residues in the CDR3. Here the CDR3 DNA reads TGTGCCATCAGAGTGGGGGATGAGCAGTTCTTC. Translation: CAIRVGDEQFF.

This clonotype was observed many times. This chain uses TRBV7-9 with TRBJ2-7, with D possibly being TRBD1 or TRBD2 (5 bases each). Between the trimmed V and J ends, which lost 3 bases and 2 bases, there was a span of 14 bases. Germline V gives CDR1 SEHNR, CDR2 FQNEAQ (reference sequence). This CDR3 has 15 residues. The CDR3 nucleotides read TGTGCCAGCAGCTTTAGCGAGGACATAACCTACGAGCAGTACTTC. Its protein is CASSFSEDITYEQYF.

This clonotype was counted many times. The chain uses TRBV20-1 and TRBJ2-7; 8 bases align to TRBD2. The trim removed 4 bases at V and 0 bases at J, leaving 8 bases unmatched. There are 15 residues in the CDR3. CDR1 is DFQATT, CDR2 SNEGSKA, per germline (reference sequence). The CDR3 sequence: CSAIYPGGTSYEQYF. The DNA of the CDR3 is TGCAGTGCTATTTACCCGGGGGGGACCTCCTACGAGCAGTACTTC.

V usage is TRBV19 and J usage is TRBJ2-3; tentative D call: TRBD2 (5 bases). V was shortened by 8 bases and J by 5 bases, with 5 bases between the two germline ends. The V gene's germline CDR1 is LNHDA and CDR2 SQIVND (reference sequence). This CDR3 comprises 10 residues. CDR3 coding DNA: TGTGCCAGTGAGGGAGATACGCAGTATTTT. Translated, it gives CASEGDTQYF.

This clonotype was found many times. The chain recombines TRBV7-6 with TRBJ1-1, with unresolved D. The CDR3 length is 14 residues. V lost 4 bases to trimming and J lost 0 bases, with 9 bases between them. The germline CDR1 and CDR2 sequences are SGHVS and FNYEAQ. The CDR3 reads CASSWTDMNTEAFF. The CDR3 coding sequence is TGTGCCAGCAGCTGGACGGATATGAACACTGAAGCTTTCTTT.

Regarding this clonotype: A read error is possible here, since a much larger clone lies one base away. The chain combines TRBV7-9 with TRBJ1-5; possibly TRBD1 for D (5 bases). Trimming left V 5 bases short and J 1 base short, with 15 bases between. Germline V lookup: CDR1 SEHNR, CDR2 FQNEAQ (reference sequence). The CDR3 extends over 16 amino acids. CDR3 sequence reads: CASSPIGRDSNQPQHF. The DNA of the CDR3 is TGTGCCAGCAGCCCCATCGGCAGGGACAGCAATCAGCCCCAGCATTTT.

This clonotype was recorded at least ten times. J is TRBJ2-7 and V is TRBV13; the match to TRBD1 covers 10 bases. Germline V lookup: CDR1 PRHDT, CDR2 FYEKMQ (reference sequence). The CDR3 totals 14 residues. V lost 5 bases, J lost 6 bases, and 7 bases stayed unmatched. The chain's CDR3 is CASSQGQGLAEQYF. The CDR3 DNA is TGTGCCAGCAGCCAGGGACAGGGGTTGGCCGAGCAGTACTTC.

This clonotype was counted many times. J is TRBJ2-1 and V is TRBV21-1; the table's D call, TRBD2, has no DNA check behind it. TRBV21-1 is annotated as a pseudogene. This CDR3 comprises 12 residues. CDR3 DNA: TGTGCCAGCGGGACTAGCAACAATGAGCAGTTCTTC. Amino acids: CASGTSNNEQFF.

This clonotype was detected ten times or more. The chain joins TRBV7-8 to TRBJ2-1; 11 nucleotides match TRBD2. In germline, CDR1 is SGHVS, CDR2 FQNEAQ. This CDR3 is 14 amino acids long. The CDR3 here is CASSGGRSYNEQFF. In nucleotides, the CDR3 is TGTGCGTCTAGCGGGGGGCGGTCCTACAATGAGCAGTTCTTC.

This clonotype was recorded many times. The chain is built from TRBV7-6 and TRBJ1-1, with TRBD1 identical over 10 bases. Per germline, CDR1 SGHVS and CDR2 FNYEAQ. This CDR3 has 14 amino acids. Germline trimming cut 6 bases from V and 7 bases from J; bases unmatched to any gene: 8. The CDR3 bases are TGTGCCAGCAGTCTAGGGGACAGGGGCCTTGAAGCTTTCTTT. Translation: CASSLGDRGLEAFF. Looking up the rest from reference TRBV7-6 and TRBJ1-1 gives the full variable domain: GAGVSQSPRYKVTKRGQDVALRCDPISGHVSLYWYRQALGQGPEFLTYFNYEAQQDKSGLPNDRFSAERPEGSISTLTIQRTEQRDSAMYRCASSLGDRGLEAFFGQGTRLTVV.

This clonotype occurred many times. The chain combines TRBV7-9 with TRBJ2-3; a possible D gene is TRBD2 (5 bases). The CDR3 covers 13 residues. The V and J ends lost 6 bases and 4 bases respectively, with 11 bases between them. Germline loops: CDR1 SEHNR, CDR2 FQNEAQ (reference sequence). In DNA, the CDR3 is TGTGCCAGCAGACGAGACTACGCAGATACGCAGTATTTT. Its translation: CASRRDYADTQYF.

This clonotype has ten or more counts. The junction departs from germline at one end; a sequencing error may be responsible. The chain has TRBV19 and TRBJ1-5, with 11 bases fitting TRBD1. Germline assignment: CDR1 LNHDA and CDR2 SQIVND (reference sequence). The CDR3 is 15 amino acids. DNA of the CDR3: TGTGCCAGTAGTCCGGGACAGGGGGTTAATCTGCCCCAGCATTTT. It translates to CASSPGQGVNLPQHF.

This clonotype has ten or more counts. The chain joins TRBV20-1 to TRBJ2-7; 9 bases are shared with TRBD2. CDR1 and CDR2 (germline): DFQATT, SNEGSKA (reference sequence). The CDR3 length is 15 residues. V gave up 0 bases and J gave up 1 base; unmatched junction bases: 4. The CDR3 loop reads CSARDSSGASYEQYF. In DNA, the CDR3 is TGCAGTGCTAGAGATTCTAGCGGGGCTTCCTACGAGCAGTACTTC.

This clonotype was picked up a small number of times. One end of the junction is discordant with germline, which a read error may explain. The chain combines TRBV7-9 with TRBJ2-7; possibly TRBD2 for D (6 bases). Looked up from germline, CDR1 is SEHNR and CDR2 is FQNEAQ (reference sequence). The length of the CDR3 is 15 residues. CDR3 DNA sequence: TGTGCCAGCAGCTTAGCGCCCGGGGGATCCTACGAGCAGTGCTTC. The encoded protein is CASSLAPGGSYEQCF.

The chain has TRBV27 and TRBJ2-6; 11 bases fit TRBD1. Germline V CDR1 and CDR2: MNHEY, SMNVEV (reference sequence). Losses at the gene ends were 1 base for V and 0 bases for J; bases not matched to a gene: 2. The CDR3 consists of 18 residues. The CDR3 DNA is TGTGCCAGCAGTTTATTCGGGACAGGGGGCTCTGGGGCCAACGTCCTGACTTTC. As protein: CASSLFGTGGSGANVLTF. Full variable domain (outside the CDR3, taken from reference TRBV27 and TRBJ2-6): EAQVTQNPRYLITVTGKKLTVTCSQNMNHEYMSWYRQDPGLGLRQIYYSMNVEVTDKGDVPEGYKVSRKEKRNFPLILESPSPNQTSLYFCASSLFGTGGSGANVLTFGAGSRLTVL.

This clonotype was picked up many times. The V gene is TRBV6-6, the J gene TRBJ2-3; 9 bases map to TRBD2. CDR3 length equals 16 residues. From germline, CDR1 is MNHNY and CDR2 SVGAGI (reference sequence). V was clipped by 6 bases and J by 6 bases; unmatched bases: 13. The CDR3 region has the DNA TGTGCCAGCAGCCTCCTAAGCGGGGGGCCTCAGGATACGCAGTATTTT. It yields the protein CASSLLSGGPQDTQYF.

V gene TRBV27 combines with J gene TRBJ1-5, with no clear D. Trimming left V 5 bases short and J 2 bases short, with 10 bases between. The CDR3 consists of 14 residues. Germline V gene data show CDR1 as MNHEY and CDR2 as SMNVEV (reference sequence). The CDR3 DNA follows: TGTGCCAGCAGTGGTTTTTTTGGCAATCAGCCCCAGCATTTT. Protein: CASSGFFGNQPQHF.

Regarding this clonotype: An end of the junction does not agree with germline; a read error may underlie this. The CDR3 spells CASGLSGSSNQPQHF. The CDR3 DNA reads as TGTGCCAGCGGCTTAAGCGGCAGTAGCAATCAGCCCCAGCATTTT. The V and J genes are TRBV7-3 and TRBJ1-5; no reliable D call. From germline, CDR1 is SGHTA and CDR2 FQGTGA. The CDR3 has 15 amino acids.

Concerning this clonotype itself: This clone may be a read error of a much larger clone one base away. The CDR3 loop is CASSVQGGLNTVAFF. The CDR3 DNA reads as TGCGCCAGCAGCGTACAGGGAGGATTGAACACTGTAGCTTTCTTT. The rearrangement joins TRBV4-1 to TRBJ1-1, with D maybe TRBD1 (6 bases). CDR1 is MGHRA, CDR2 YSYEKL, per germline. The length of the CDR3 is 15 residues.

Notes on this clonotype: Since a much larger clone is just one base distant, this may be a read error. This chain uses TRBV29-1 with TRBJ2-5, with no clear D. The CDR3 sequence is 13 residues long. Germline assignment: CDR1 SQVTM and CDR2 ANQGSEA. DNA for the CDR3: TGCAGCGCCGAATCCGGTACCCAAGGGACCCAGTACTTC. Encoded protein: CSAESGTQGTQYF.

This clonotype was observed at least ten times. The chain combines TRBV27 with TRBJ2-5, with D perhaps TRBD1 (6 bases). The CDR3 runs to 14 residues. Germline assignment: CDR1 MNHEY and CDR2 SMNVEV (reference sequence). V lost 1 base and J 2 bases, leaving 8 bases between the germline ends. The CDR3 loop reads CASSLYQGQETQYF. For the CDR3, the DNA is TGTGCCAGCAGTTTATACCAGGGGCAAGAGACCCAGTACTTC.